This T cell receptor (beta chain) came from a study of monozygotic twins with inflammatory bowel disease. Study-wide points: Among IBD patients, fewer clonotypes were shared with others than among healthy twins, especially with disease activity.

To note about this clonotype: Its antigen is not identified.

TCRdb reanalyzed the 5' RACE reads and collapses them to one entry per CDR3 protein, without DNA. The record lists roughly 100,000 distinct CDR3 sequences, of which the ten most abundant hold more than 1.5%. Germline CDR1 and CDR2: SQVTM and ANQGSEA. There are 11 residues in the CDR3. The chain couples TRBV29-1 to TRBJ2-7; the TCRdb call, TRBD2, lacks DNA for checking. This TCR came from a human donor with ulcerative colitis or Crohn's disease, or a healthy co-twin of an affected twin (not recorded which). The sequenced material came from blood. The CDR3: CSVGPTYEQYF.